Listed below are T cell receptor beta chains from one sample, sequenced in a study of blood T cells in healthy people across ages. One entry per CDR3 protein results from TCRdb running MiXCR on the 5' RACE reads. This sample has about 830,000 distinct CDR3 sequences; 55% to 65% occur once, and the top ten carry roughly a quarter. Material: blood. These receptors came from a man in his thirties or forties in good health. Both conserved end residues are part of each CDR3. Each record gives: J gene, V gene, clone size, D gene, CDR3 DNA, CDR3 protein. The D gene is left open where the match is weak. Rows may omit the clone size; those that give it use once, few, many or a size class.

TRBJ2-7	TRBV12-3/TRBV12-4	NA	TRBD2	TGTGCCAGCAGTGACCAGGGAGGGATTAACGAGCAGTACTTC	CASSDQGGINEQYF
TRBJ1-2	TRBV7-3	NA	NA	TGTGCCAGCAGCCCCTCGGGGGGCGCCAGCTATGGCTACACCTTC	CASSPSGGASYGYTF
TRBJ1-2	TRBV12-3/TRBV12-4	NA	NA	TGTGCCAGCTCCTTTGACCCCCAGGCTGTAACTAACTATGGCTACACCTTC	CASSFDPQAVTNYGYTF
TRBJ2-1	TRBV3-1	NA	NA	TGTGCCAGCAGCCAAGGACTGGGGGCGGGCGATGAGCAGTTCTTC	CASSQGLGAGDEQFF
TRBJ1-6	TRBV6-7	NA	NA	TGTGCCAGCAGTTACTCCGCCGTAAGCTCCTATAATTCACCCCTCCACTTT	CASSYSAVSSYNSPLHF
TRBJ2-7	TRBV5-5	NA	NA	TGTGCCAGCAGCGGCGGCGGGGGCTCCGAGCAGTACTTC	CASSGGGGSEQYF
TRBJ2-3	TRBV6-6	NA	TRBD2	TGTGCCAGCAGTACCCTAGCGGGGGCCACAGATACGCAGTATTTT	CASSTLAGATDTQYF
TRBJ2-5	TRBV5-6	NA	TRBD2	TGTGCCTCCATCGGGGGGATCCAAGAGACCCAGTACTTC	CASIGGIQETQYF
TRBJ2-1	TRBV6-2/TRBV6-3	NA	NA	TGTGCCAGCAGTTACGAGTACAATGAGCAGTTCTTC	CASSYEYNEQFF
TRBJ2-6	TRBV11-1	few	NA	TGTGCCAGCAGCTTAAGGAGGGCCTCTGGGGCCAACGTCCTGACTTTC	CASSLRRASGANVLTF
TRBJ2-3	TRBV9	NA	NA	TGTGCCAGCAGCGTAACGGGAGCGGGCGCAGATACGCAGTATTTT	CASSVTGAGADTQYF